This T cell receptor (beta chain) was observed in a study of blood T cell repertoires in COVID-19. Study-wide background: In each case, the material was cDNA or gDNA derived from T cells, B-cell-depleted T cells, or PBMCs.

Repertoires were generated with immunoSEQ multiplex PCR, while TCRdb's copy carries only in-frame clones and drops some. The sample lists some 87,000 clones, around 85% seen once, with around 11% in the top ten. The CDR3 length is 17 residues. Germline-derived CDR1 and CDR2 are MGHRA and YSYEKL. Trimming removed 0 bases at V and 2 bases at J, with 14 bases between. This clone was recorded many times. Sequencing used peripheral blood. This receptor was identified in a woman in her seventies with active or convalescent COVID-19. This chain uses TRBV4-1 with TRBJ1-5; D is uncertain. CDR3 in amino acids: CASSQDPGSRGNQPQHF. For the CDR3, the DNA is TGCGCCAGCAGCCAAGATCCCGGGTCCCGGGGCAATCAGCCCCAGCATTTT.